These 19 T cell receptor beta chains were all obtained from the same sample, sequenced in a study of blood T cell repertoires in COVID-19. Profiled with immunoSEQ multiplex PCR; TCRdb holds only in-frame clones, not every one. This sample carries about 54,000 clones, approximately 82% of them seen once, and the ten largest clones take around 5.2%. Source material: peripheral blood. The receptors originated from a human donor in a cohort sampled during active COVID-19.

V gene TRBV6-6 combines with J gene TRBJ2-5; 10 bases are shared with TRBD2. J lost 4 bases, V lost 6 bases, and 8 bases had no gene match. Germline V gives CDR1 MNHNY, CDR2 SVGAGI (reference sequence). The CDR3 runs to 15 residues. The CDR3 DNA reads as TGTGCCAGCAGCTACGTAGCGGGGGGCGGAGAGACCCAGTACTTC. As protein: CASSYVAGGGETQYF.

This clone was seen a few times. The chain combines TRBV19 with TRBJ2-5; tentative D call: TRBD1 (5 bases). Germline values: CDR1 LNHDA, CDR2 SQIVND (reference sequence). V was trimmed by 6 bases and J by 4 bases, leaving 9 bases between them. CDR3 length equals 12 residues. The CDR3 loop is CASRQAGETQYF. CDR3 in DNA: TGTGCCAGTAGACAGGCCGGAGAGACCCAGTACTTC.

The chain combines TRBV21-1 with TRBJ2-7; the D call TRBD1 from the table was never checked on the DNA. TRBV21-1 corresponds to a pseudogene. The CDR3 extends over 14 amino acids. The CDR3 is CASSAMGRYYEQYF. Here the CDR3 DNA reads TGTGCCAGCAGCGCTATGGGCCGGTACTACGAGCAGTACTTC.

This chain connects TRBV30 to TRBJ2-3; D possibly corresponds to TRBD2 (6 bases). Germline CDR1 and CDR2: GTSNPN and SVGIG (reference sequence). V lost 3 bases to trimming and J lost 1 base, with 11 bases between them. The CDR3 contains 14 residues. The CDR3 loop is CAWSPTGGTDTQYF. CDR3 in DNA: TGTGCCTGGAGCCCGACGGGGGGCACAGATACGCAGTATTTT.

This clone was seen only a few times. The V gene is TRBV5-4, the J gene TRBJ2-3; D possibly corresponds to TRBD1 (6 bases). V lost 5 bases and J 3 bases, leaving 13 bases between the germline ends. Looked up from germline, CDR1 is SGHNT and CDR2 is YYREEE (reference sequence). The CDR3 length is 14 residues. The CDR3 bases are TGTGCCAGCAGGGAGGCCAGGGGAACAGATACGCAGTATTTT. It specifies CASREARGTDTQYF.

The V gene is TRBV7-8, the J gene TRBJ1-2, with 7 bases that match TRBD1. Germline CDR1 is SGHVS and CDR2 is FQNEAQ. The CDR3 sequence is 14 residues long. V shed 5 bases and J 8 bases; nucleotides not matched to a gene: 11. The CDR3, as DNA: TGTGCCAGCAGCCCGACAGGGCTCTCGCGCGGCTACACCTTC. Protein sequence: CASSPTGLSRGYTF.

This clone came up a few times. V and J are TRBV4-1 and TRBJ2-2, with D perhaps matching TRBD1 (6 bases). Germline assignment: CDR1 MGHRA and CDR2 YSYEKL. Trimming took 8 bases from V and 0 from J, leaving 10 bases between them. The CDR3 is 14 residues long. The CDR3 region is CASGRGSNTGELFF. CDR3 sequence (DNA): TGCGCCAGCGGCAGGGGATCGAACACCGGGGAGCTGTTTTTT.

This clone was observed a few times. The V call is TRBV7-6, the J call TRBJ1-2; D is uncertain. The length of the CDR3 is 14 residues. Trimming took 1 base from V and 4 from J, leaving 10 bases between them. The germline CDR1 and CDR2 sequences are SGHVS and FNYEAQ. Written as DNA, the CDR3 is TGTGCCAGCAGCTTAGACGGGGAGCTCTATGGCTACACCTTC. It translates to CASSLDGELYGYTF. Using reference TRBV7-6 and TRBJ1-2 for the parts outside the CDR3, the full variable domain is GAGVSQSPRYKVTKRGQDVALRCDPISGHVSLYWYRQALGQGPEFLTYFNYEAQQDKSGLPNDRFSAERPEGSISTLTIQRTEQRDSAMYRCASSLDGELYGYTFGSGTRLTVV.

The CDR3 DNA is TGTGCCAGCAGCTACCGAGCGGGGGGGCGTAAAGATACGCAGTATTTT. It codes for CASSYRAGGRKDTQYF. The chain recombines TRBV7-2 with TRBJ2-3, with TRBD2 matching 10 bases. Trimming cost V 4 bases and J 5 bases; bases outside gene matches: 9. The CDR3 runs to 16 residues. Germline V CDR1 and CDR2: SGHTA, FQGNSA. The full variable domain, rest sourced from reference TRBV7-2 and TRBJ2-3, is GAGVSQSPSNKVTEKGKDVELRCDPISGHTALYWYRQSLGQGLEFLIYFQGNSAPDKSGLPSDRFSAERTGGSVSTLTIQRTQQEDSAVYLCASSYRAGGRKDTQYFGPGTRLTVL.

The chain links TRBV6-6 to TRBJ2-5, with D possibly matching TRBD1 (6 bases). CDR1 and CDR2 (germline): MNHNY, SVGAGI (reference sequence). Trimming cost V 5 bases and J 5 bases, with 18 bases left between them. CDR3 length: 15 amino acids. In DNA, the CDR3 is TGTGCCAGCAGTCTCCTCTCGACAGGTCAGGAGACCCAGTACTTC. Translation: CASSLLSTGQETQYF.

This rearrangement joins TRBV28 to TRBJ1-5, with D hard to call. Trimming took 3 bases from V and 2 from J, leaving 11 bases between them. CDR1 and CDR2 from the germline V gene are MDHEN and SYDVKM. The CDR3 spans 15 residues. The CDR3 sequence is CASSFPRRGNQPQHF. In DNA, the CDR3 is TGTGCCAGCAGTTTCCCACGGAGGGGCAATCAGCCCCAGCATTTT. The entire variable domain, with the rest obtained from reference TRBV28 and TRBJ1-5, is as follows: DVKVTQSSRYLVKRTGEKVFLECVQDMDHENMFWYRQDPGLGLRLIYFSYDVKMKEKGDIPEGYSVSREKKERFSLILESASTNQTSMYLCASSFPRRGNQPQHFGDGTRLSIL.

This sequence joins TRBV2 and TRBJ1-5; TRBD1 matches 8 bases. Looked up from germline, CDR1 is SNHLY and CDR2 is FYNNEI. The CDR3 covers 14 residues. Losses at the gene ends were 6 bases for V and 4 bases for J; bases not matched to a gene: 5. DNA for the CDR3: TGTGCCAGCAGCTTCGGGACAGGTAATCAGCCCCAGCATTTT. The encoded protein is CASSFGTGNQPQHF.

This chain links TRBV5-1 with TRBJ2-7; the match to TRBD2 covers 11 bases. This CDR3 comprises 15 residues. The V gene end was trimmed by 1 base and the J gene end by 2 bases; junction bases not matched to a gene: 2. The germline V gene encodes CDR1 SGHRS and CDR2 YFSETQ. In DNA, the CDR3 is TGCGCCAGCAGCTTGTCTAGCGGGGGGACCTACGAGCAGTACTTC. Its translation: CASSLSSGGTYEQYF.

A few counts support this clone. This sequence joins TRBV28 and TRBJ1-2; D is undetermined. Trimming pared 8 bases from V and 0 bases from J, leaving 10 bases between. Germline V CDR1 and CDR2: MDHEN, SYDVKM. The CDR3 is 13 amino acids. The CDR3 sequence is CASALRANYGYTF. CDR3 nucleotide sequence: TGTGCCAGCGCCCTGAGGGCTAACTATGGCTACACCTTC.

V is TRBV3-1 (or the pseudogene TRBV3-2) and J is TRBJ2-5; 8 positions match TRBD2. There are 14 residues in the CDR3. The V gene's germline CDR1 is LGHDT and CDR2 YNNKEL (reference sequence). V lost 4 bases and J lost 5; bases outside the gene matches: 6. CDR3 sequence reads: CASSRERGGETQYF. The CDR3 nucleotides read TGTGCCAGCAGCCGAGAACGGGGGGGCGAGACCCAGTACTTC.

This chain joins TRBV10-1 and TRBJ2-5, with no clear D. Trimming stripped 5 bases from V and 0 bases from J, with 7 bases between. This CDR3 comprises 13 residues. Germline CDR1 and CDR2: WNHNN and SYGVQD (reference sequence). As DNA, the CDR3 is TGCGCCAGCAGTAATGACTACCAAGAGACCCAGTACTTC. It codes for CASSNDYQETQYF.

This chain connects TRBV19 to TRBJ1-2; D possibly corresponds to TRBD1 (6 bases). The germline V and J ends were trimmed by 5 bases and 5 bases, with 18 bases remaining between them. This CDR3 spans 15 amino acids. Germline CDR1 reads LNHDA; CDR2 reads SQIVND (reference sequence). The CDR3 loop reads CASSATGSVRYGYTF. Written as DNA, the CDR3 is TGTGCCAGTAGTGCAACAGGGTCGGTAAGGTATGGCTACACCTTC. Complete variable domain (other parts from reference TRBV19 and TRBJ1-2): DGGITQSPKYLFRKEGQNVTLSCEQNLNHDAMYWYRQDPGQGLRLIYYSQIVNDFQKGDIAEGYSVSREKKESFPLTVTSAQKNPTAFYLCASSATGSVRYGYTFGSGTRLTVV.

The chain employs TRBV7-2 and TRBJ2-5; no clear D gene. The CDR3 length is 14 residues. Germline assignment: CDR1 SGHTA and CDR2 FQGNSA. V was shortened by 5 bases and J by 1 base, with 11 bases between the two germline ends. CDR3 bases: TGTGCCAGCAGCCCCAGGCAAACCCAAGAGACCCAGTACTTC. Translating it yields CASSPRQTQETQYF.

The chain links TRBV27 to TRBJ2-2, with TRBD2 identical over 9 bases. The CDR3 is made up of 16 amino acids. Germline V gene data show CDR1 as MNHEY and CDR2 as SMNVEV (reference sequence). Trimming at V came to 3 bases and at J to 6 bases, leaving 8 bases not matched to a gene. In nucleotides, the CDR3 is TGTGCCAGCAGTTTCGGGCGGGGGGGCATTGCCGGGGAGCTGTTTTTT. Its translation: CASSFGRGGIAGELFF.